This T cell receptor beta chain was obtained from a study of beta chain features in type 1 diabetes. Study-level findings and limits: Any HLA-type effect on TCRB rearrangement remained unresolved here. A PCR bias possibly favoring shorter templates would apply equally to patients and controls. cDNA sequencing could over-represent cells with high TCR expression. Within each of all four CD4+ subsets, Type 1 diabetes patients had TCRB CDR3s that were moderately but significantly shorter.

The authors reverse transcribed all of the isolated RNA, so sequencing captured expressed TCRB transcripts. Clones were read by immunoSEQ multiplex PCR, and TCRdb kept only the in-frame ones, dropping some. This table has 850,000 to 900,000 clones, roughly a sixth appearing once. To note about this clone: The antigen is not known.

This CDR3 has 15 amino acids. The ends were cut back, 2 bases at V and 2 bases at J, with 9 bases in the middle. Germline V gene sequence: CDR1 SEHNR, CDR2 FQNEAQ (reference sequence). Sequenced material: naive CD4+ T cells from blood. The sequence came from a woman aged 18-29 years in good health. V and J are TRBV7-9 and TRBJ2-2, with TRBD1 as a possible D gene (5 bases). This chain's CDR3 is CASSLPDRNTGELFF. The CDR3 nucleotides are TGTGCCAGCAGCTTACCCGACAGAAACACCGGGGAGCTGTTTTTT.